One TCR beta chain is described in this entry. TCRB transcripts that were expressed got sequenced, as all of the isolated RNA had been reverse transcribed. The data were produced by immunoSEQ multiplex PCR, yet TCRdb's version contains in-frame clones alone and is incomplete. In the table there are 900,000 or so clones, roughly 16% of which are singletons. This entry comes from a study of beta chain features in type 1 diabetes. The CDR3 runs 19 residues. V shed 4 bases and J 0 bases; nucleotides not matched to a gene: 15. The germline CDR1 and CDR2 sequences are MNHEY and SMNVEV (reference sequence). The sequence was collected from a woman under 30 in good health. This rearrangement joins TRBV27 to TRBJ2-3; 8 bases fit TRBD2. The sample consisted of naive CD4+ T cells from blood. The CDR3 DNA reads TGTGCCAGCAGTTCCCTAGCGACTAGCGCGAGGGGGAGCACAGATACGCAGTATTTT. It translates to CASSSLATSARGSTDTQYF.